What follows is one TCR beta chain and its context. It was CD45RO-negative cells, positively selected for CCR7, that made up naive CD8 cells, with terminally differentiated effector memory CD45RA+ cells excluded. This entry belongs to a study of shared clonotypes between healthy human individuals. TCRdb keeps only in-frame clones here, not all; method: immunoSEQ multiplex PCR. The sample shows over 2,000,000 clones, around 93% of them seen only once. The CDR3 extends over 13 amino acids. Trimming pared 0 bases from V and 5 bases from J, leaving 7 bases between. Germline CDR1 WNHNN, CDR2 SYGVQD (reference sequence).

Sequencing was done on a sample of naive CD8+ T cells from PBMCs. The sequence was obtained from a man aged 18-30 years in good health. Some clones in this sample may be carry-over from other donors' samples. This rearrangement joins TRBV10-1 to TRBJ2-5, with unresolved D. The chain's CDR3 is CASSESIRETQYF. As DNA, the CDR3 is TGCGCCAGCAGTGAGTCTATTAGGGAGACCCAGTACTTC.